This section outlines one T cell receptor (beta chain) sequence together with its context. The antigen is unknown. This entry belongs to a study of shared clonotypes between healthy human individuals. Trimming removed 7 bases at V and 3 bases at J, with 15 bases between. Germline values: CDR1 MNHNY, CDR2 SVGAGI (reference sequence). The CDR3 runs 15 residues. Using immunoSEQ multiplex PCR, the repertoire was profiled, and TCRdb retains in-frame clones only, with some absent. The repertoire has 2 million to 2.5 million clones, 95% of them found once; the top ten carry about 0.13%. Points from the study as a whole: The expectation was that sequencing depth would affect clonotype sharing among donors.

The source of this sequence is a man between 18 and 29 years old in good health. The chain is built from TRBV6-6 and TRBJ1-4; D possibly corresponds to TRBD1 (5 bases). Sequenced: naive CD4+ T cells sorted from blood. The sample's subset: CD45RA+ positively selected. The chain's CDR3 is CASNPKGPANEKLFF. Here the CDR3 DNA reads TGTGCCAGCAATCCGAAGGGGCCGGCTAATGAAAAACTGTTTTTT.